These 18 T cell receptor beta chains originate from one sample sequenced in a study of response to subunit inactivated influenza vaccine. MiXCR was run by TCRdb on the RT-PCR reads, yielding one entry per CDR3 protein. The data show roughly 700,000 distinct CDR3 sequences, roughly 14% seen once. Sequenced here: PBMCs from blood, sampled about 11 days after vaccination. Receptors originate from a man aged 50 or older who received an inactivated influenza vaccine.

This clonotype has a count of ten or more. This rearrangement joins TRBV28 to TRBJ2-3; TRBD2 aligns across 12 bases. Germline CDR1 is MDHEN and CDR2 is SYDVKM. V shed 5 bases, J shed 4 bases, and the junction held 10 bases outside the gene matches. The CDR3 consists of 17 residues. This chain's CDR3 is CASSLAGGPRGADTQYF. The CDR3 nucleotides read TGTGCCAGCAGTCTAGCGGGAGGGCCGAGGGGGGCAGATACGCAGTATTTT.

The rearrangement uses TRBV2 and TRBJ1-4; 8 positions match TRBD1. The V gene end was trimmed by 8 bases and the J gene end by 6 bases; junction bases not matched to a gene: 8. Germline assignment: CDR1 SNHLY and CDR2 FYNNEI. This CDR3 has 14 residues. CDR3 sequence: CASGLTGADEKLFF. DNA for the CDR3: TGTGCCAGCGGACTGACAGGGGCTGATGAAAAACTGTTTTTT.

The rearrangement uses TRBV7-2 and TRBJ2-1, with TRBD2 matching 11 bases. Trimming cost V 5 bases and J 9 bases; bases outside gene matches: 9. Germline CDR1 SGHTA, CDR2 FQGNSA. The CDR3 totals 15 residues. The CDR3 DNA sequence: TGTGCCAGCAGCAAGACCGGGACTAGCGGTGGTGAGCAGTTCTTC. Encoded protein: CASSKTGTSGGEQFF.

J is TRBJ2-7 and V is TRBV7-9; 12 bases are a match to TRBD2. This CDR3 is 15 amino acids long. Germline V gene lookup returns CDR1 SEHNR and CDR2 FQNEAQ (reference sequence). With V trimmed by 3 bases and J by 2 bases, 2 bases remained unmatched. The DNA for the CDR3 is TGTGCCAGCAGCTTTGCTAGCGGGAGGGCCTACGAGCAGTACTTC. Translating gives CASSFASGRAYEQYF.

The V call is TRBV20-1, the J call TRBJ1-5; tentative D call: TRBD1 (5 bases). CDR1 and CDR2 from the germline V gene are DFQATT and SNEGSKA (reference sequence). Trimming took off 3 bases at V and 6 bases at J, with 12 bases between the two ends. This CDR3 is built from 13 residues. In DNA, the CDR3 is TGCAGTGCTAGGGCCGCCCAGGGTCAGCCCCAGCATTTT. Residues: CSARAAQGQPQHF.

V usage is TRBV10-2 and J usage is TRBJ2-2; no reliable D call. Trimming stripped 2 bases from V and 3 bases from J, with 13 bases between. In germline, CDR1 is WSHSY, CDR2 SAAADI. CDR3 size: 16 residues. Written as DNA, the CDR3 is TGCGCCAGCAGTGAGGACTGGGCCGTGGACACCGGGGAGCTGTTTTTT. Translated: CASSEDWAVDTGELFF.

In this sample, this clonotype turned up a few times. The chain carries TRBV4-3 and TRBJ1-6; unclear D gene. The CDR3 totals 14 residues. Trimming cost V 1 base and J 6 bases, with 7 bases left between them. Germline V gene data show CDR1 as LGHNA and CDR2 as YSLEER. The CDR3 is CASSQARVNSPLHF. The CDR3 nucleotides read TGCGCCAGCAGCCAAGCGCGAGTTAATTCACCCCTCCACTTT.

The rearrangement links TRBV5-1 to TRBJ2-3, with D uncertain. The V gene's germline CDR1 is SGHRS and CDR2 YFSETQ. The CDR3 is made up of 15 amino acids. V was pared by 0 bases and J by 1 base, with 9 bases between. The CDR3, as DNA: TGCGCCAGCAGCTTGGCAGGCATCGGCACAGATACGCAGTATTTT. Encoded protein: CASSLAGIGTDTQYF.

This chain uses TRBV2 with TRBJ2-1, with 10 bases that match TRBD1. The CDR3 runs to 15 residues. Germline CDR1 SNHLY, CDR2 FYNNEI. Trimming removed 3 bases from V and 12 bases from J; junction bases left unmatched: 11. CDR3 bases: TGTGCCAGCAGTGATGTGGACAGGGGGTTGGCAGGGCAGTTCTTC. Protein sequence: CASSDVDRGLAGQFF.

V and J are TRBV27 and TRBJ2-3, with D possibly matching TRBD2 (6 bases). Trimming shortened V by 1 base and J by 3 bases, and 17 bases separated the two germline ends. The CDR3 runs to 17 residues. Germline CDR1 is MNHEY and CDR2 is SMNVEV (reference sequence). CDR3 residues: CASSLFAGSGVTDTQYF. The CDR3 DNA is TGTGCCAGCAGTTTATTCGCGGGGAGCGGTGTAACAGATACGCAGTATTTT.

This clonotype was observed a handful of times. The genes are TRBV6-1 and TRBJ2-4; D is ambiguous. The germline V gene has CDR1 MNHNS and CDR2 SASEGT. There are 14 residues in the CDR3. V lost 1 base to trimming and J lost 0 bases, with 4 bases between them. CDR3 residues: CASSEVLAKNIQYF. Here the CDR3 DNA reads TGTGCCAGCAGTGAAGTATTAGCCAAAAACATTCAGTACTTC.

This clonotype was detected a few times. The V gene is TRBV4-1, the J gene TRBJ2-2; tentatively, D is TRBD2 (5 bases). Germline loops: CDR1 MGHRA, CDR2 YSYEKL. The CDR3 has 17 amino acids. V was cut by 1 base and J by 2 bases, with 14 bases left in between. CDR3 residues: CASSQGGPGSNTGELFF. The CDR3 nucleotides are TGCGCCAGCAGCCAAGGGGGTCCGGGGTCTAACACCGGGGAGCTGTTTTTT.

The chain uses TRBV12-3 or TRBV12-4 and TRBJ2-3; D perhaps matches TRBD2 (6 bases). The CDR3 runs to 14 residues. Trimming took off 5 bases at V and 5 bases at J, with 14 bases between the two ends. CDR3 sequence: CASSPTPGVDTQYF. CDR3 nucleotides: TGTGCCAGCAGTCCTACCCCGGGGGTAGATACGCAGTATTTT.

The V call is TRBV5-1, the J call TRBJ2-7; D is possibly TRBD1 or TRBD2 (5 bases each). V lost 4 bases to trimming and J lost 5 bases, with 16 bases between them. Germline CDR1 and CDR2: SGHRS and YFSETQ. The CDR3 sequence is 14 residues long. CDR3 nucleotide sequence: TGCGCCAGCAGCCCTCTTGGGGGATTCCACGAGCAGTACTTC. As protein: CASSPLGGFHEQYF.

This clonotype was observed many times. The V and J genes are TRBV4-1 and TRBJ1-1; possible D gene TRBD1, 6 bases. The CDR3 has 14 residues. V gave up 4 bases and J gave up 1 base, with 10 bases separating them. Germline V gene data show CDR1 as MGHRA and CDR2 as YSYEKL. CDR3 DNA: TGCGCCAGCAGCCTATACAGGGAGAACACTGAAGCTTTCTTT. It codes for CASSLYRENTEAFF.

This clonotype showed up just a few times. The V call is TRBV5-1, the J call TRBJ2-7; D unclear. The CDR3 has 17 residues. The V end was cut by 4 bases, the J end by 2 bases, with 22 bases between. Germline V gene lookup returns CDR1 SGHRS and CDR2 YFSETQ. The CDR3 DNA sequence: TGCGCCAGCAGCCCCGATAACTTAACGCCAGTCCCCTACGAGCAGTACTTC. Translation: CASSPDNLTPVPYEQYF.

This clonotype has at least ten counts. The CDR3 is CASSQDRGREQYF. Written as DNA, the CDR3 is TGCGCCAGCAGCCAAGACAGGGGGCGCGAGCAGTACTTC. The rearrangement links TRBV4-1 to TRBJ2-7; 8 bases are a match to TRBD1. Germline V lookup: CDR1 MGHRA, CDR2 YSYEKL. The CDR3 has 13 residues. V lost 0 bases, J lost 6 bases, and 1 base stayed unmatched.

V usage is TRBV19 and J usage is TRBJ2-1; 14 nucleotides align to TRBD2. Germline V gene sequence: CDR1 LNHDA, CDR2 SQIVND (reference sequence). The CDR3 extends over 17 amino acids. Unmatched junction bases numbered 5, after V lost 5 bases and J lost 2 bases. The CDR3 spells CASSVGTSGSTYNEQFF. CDR3 bases: TGTGCCAGTAGTGTCGGGACTAGCGGGAGCACCTACAATGAGCAGTTCTTC.